This TCR beta chain was retrieved from a study of vaccination and CD4 T cells after COVID-19. Whole-study context: Nasal swab PCR detected SARS-CoV-2 in convalescent patients, who comprised under ten mild cases and one severe case.

To note about this clonotype: The antigen is undetermined.

V lost 6 bases to trimming and J lost 3 bases, with 8 bases between them. The CDR3 has 13 amino acids. Germline lookup yields CDR1 SEHNR and CDR2 FQNEAQ (reference sequence). Cultured CD4+ T cell DNA was sequenced using the Oncomine TCR Beta short-read assay. TCRdb recomputed calls from the PCR reads with MiXCR, one row per CDR3 protein. The sample includes over 10,000 distinct CDR3 sequences, approximately 50% of them seen just once. The treatment is: roughly 10-day PBMC culture with coronavirus spike peptide pools or control peptides (ViraFEST assay). Each well received about 2.2 million PBMCs, cultured with 8 to 10 IU/ml IL-2 and roughly 9 ug/ml peptide pools.

Sequencing was done on a sample of CD4+ T cells from blood, cultured in vitro. The receptor was isolated from a human donor who had recovered from COVID-19. V usage is TRBV7-9 and J usage is TRBJ1-4; D not resolved. CDR3 sequence: CASSGRANEKLFF. The CDR3, as DNA: TGTGCCAGCAGTGGGCGGGCTAATGAAAAACTGTTTTTT.